One TCR beta chain is described in this entry. TCRdb's table, derived via immunoSEQ multiplex PCR, lists solely in-frame clones and lacks some. Of about 2.3 million clones in the sample, 85% to 95% were seen once. The sample belongs to a study of shared clonotypes between healthy human individuals. The germline gives CDR1 SEHNR, CDR2 FQNEAQ (reference sequence). V was shortened by 6 bases and J by 6 bases, with 14 bases between the two germline ends. This CDR3 has 13 amino acids. The sequenced sample consisted of naive CD4+ T cells from PBMCs. Indicated subset: CD45RA+ positively selected. The J gene is TRBJ1-2, the V gene TRBV7-9; D is unresolved. The sequence was obtained from a young man in good health. Some clones in this sample may be carry-over from other donors' samples. CDR3 in amino acids: CASSSESRNGYTF. In nucleotides, the CDR3 is TGTGCCAGCAGTTCCGAATCTCGTAATGGCTACACCTTC.